This T cell receptor (beta chain) stems from a study of blood T cell repertoires in COVID-19. The wider study: T cells, B-cell-depleted T cells, or PBMCs supplied cDNA or gDNA.

The CDR3 is 13 residues long. Trimming cost V 6 bases and J 4 bases, with 12 bases left between them. The V gene's germline CDR1 is SNHLY and CDR2 FYNNEI. Clones were read by immunoSEQ multiplex PCR, and TCRdb kept only the in-frame ones, dropping some. The sample shows 65,000 to 75,000 clones, about four fifths of them seen only once. The sequence was collected from a woman aged 55-70 years with acute or convalescent COVID-19. The chain couples TRBV2 to TRBJ1-1, with D perhaps TRBD1 (6 bases). The sequencing sample was made of peripheral blood. This CDR3 reads CASSKQGTTEAFF. In DNA form, the CDR3 reads TGTGCCAGCAGCAAACAGGGTACCACTGAAGCTTTCTTT.